The TCR beta chain described here comes from a study of immune cell composition in non-small cell lung cancer. Sequencing used immunoSEQ multiplex PCR; TCRdb keeps in-frame clones, though not all of them. The sample consists of 4,000 to 5,500 clones, approximately 70% of them appearing once. The receptor was isolated from a human donor with non-small cell lung cancer. Sequenced sample: lung tumor tissue.

The CDR3 is CASSLGHRPSTEAFF. The CDR3 region has the DNA TGCGCCAGCAGCTTGGGACACCGCCCGTCCACTGAAGCTTTCTTT. The chain has TRBV5-1 and TRBJ1-1; D is unresolved. This CDR3 contains 15 residues. V lost 0 bases and J lost 4, with 13 bases in between. Germline CDR1 reads SGHRS; CDR2 reads YFSETQ.